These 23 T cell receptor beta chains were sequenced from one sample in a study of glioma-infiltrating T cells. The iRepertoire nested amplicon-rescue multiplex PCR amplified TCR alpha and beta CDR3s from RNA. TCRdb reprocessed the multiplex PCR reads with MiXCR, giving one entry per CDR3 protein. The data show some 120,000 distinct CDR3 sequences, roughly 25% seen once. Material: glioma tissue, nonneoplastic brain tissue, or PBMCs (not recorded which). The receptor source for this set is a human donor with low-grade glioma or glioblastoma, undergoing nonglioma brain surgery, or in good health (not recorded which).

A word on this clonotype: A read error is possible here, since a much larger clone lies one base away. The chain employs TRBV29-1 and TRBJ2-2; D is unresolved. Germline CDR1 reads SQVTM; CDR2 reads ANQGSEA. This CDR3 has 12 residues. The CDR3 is CSFEAHTGELFF. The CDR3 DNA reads TGCAGCTTTGAGGCCCACACCGGGGAGCTGTTTTTT.

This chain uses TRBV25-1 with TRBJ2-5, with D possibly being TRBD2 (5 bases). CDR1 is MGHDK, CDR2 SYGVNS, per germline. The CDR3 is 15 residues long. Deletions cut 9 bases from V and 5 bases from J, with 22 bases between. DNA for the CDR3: TGTGCCAGTAGTATATTGTATGAGGGCTTGGAGACCCAGTACTTC. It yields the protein CASSILYEGLETQYF.

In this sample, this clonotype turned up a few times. The DNA of the CDR3 is TGTGCCAGTAGTATTAACAGTCGAAGCTCTGGAAACACCATATATTTT. Its protein is CASSINSRSSGNTIYF. The chain employs TRBV19 and TRBJ1-3; no definite D call. CDR1 is LNHDA, CDR2 SQIVND, per germline (reference sequence). Trimming stripped 3 bases from V and 0 bases from J, with 12 bases between. CDR3 length: 16 residues.

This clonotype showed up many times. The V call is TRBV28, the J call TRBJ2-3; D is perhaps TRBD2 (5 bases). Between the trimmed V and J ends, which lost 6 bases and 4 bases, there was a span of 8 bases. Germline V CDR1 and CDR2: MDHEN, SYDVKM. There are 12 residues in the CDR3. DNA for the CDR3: TGTGCCAGCAGGACTATCCCAGATACGCAGTATTTT. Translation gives CASRTIPDTQYF.

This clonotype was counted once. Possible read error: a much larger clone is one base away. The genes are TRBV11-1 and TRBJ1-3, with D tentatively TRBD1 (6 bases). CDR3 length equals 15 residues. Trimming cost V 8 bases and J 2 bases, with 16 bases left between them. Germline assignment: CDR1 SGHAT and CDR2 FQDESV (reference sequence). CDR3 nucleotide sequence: TGTGCCAGCTGCCTTTACGGACAGACTGGAAACACCATATATTTT. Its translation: CASCLYGQTGNTIYF.

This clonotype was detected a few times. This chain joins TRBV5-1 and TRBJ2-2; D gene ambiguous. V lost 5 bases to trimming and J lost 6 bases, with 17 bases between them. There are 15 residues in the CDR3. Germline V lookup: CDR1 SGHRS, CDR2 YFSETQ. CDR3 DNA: TGCGCCAGCAGACCGAGAGTCAACCCTCCCGGGGAGCTGTTTTTT. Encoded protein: CASRPRVNPPGELFF.

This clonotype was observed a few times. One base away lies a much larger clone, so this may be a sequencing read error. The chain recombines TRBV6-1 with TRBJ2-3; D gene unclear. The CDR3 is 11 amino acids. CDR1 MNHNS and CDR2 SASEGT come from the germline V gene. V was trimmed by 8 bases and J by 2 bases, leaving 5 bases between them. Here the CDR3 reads CASADTDTQYF. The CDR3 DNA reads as TGTGCCAGCGCGGACACAGATACGCAGTATTTT.

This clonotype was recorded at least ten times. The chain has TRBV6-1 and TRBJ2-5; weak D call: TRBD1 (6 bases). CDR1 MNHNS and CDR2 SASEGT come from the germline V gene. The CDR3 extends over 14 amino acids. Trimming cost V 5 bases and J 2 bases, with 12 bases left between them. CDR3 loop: CASSTRTVQETQYF. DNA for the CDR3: TGTGCCAGCAGTACCAGGACAGTACAAGAGACCCAGTACTTC.

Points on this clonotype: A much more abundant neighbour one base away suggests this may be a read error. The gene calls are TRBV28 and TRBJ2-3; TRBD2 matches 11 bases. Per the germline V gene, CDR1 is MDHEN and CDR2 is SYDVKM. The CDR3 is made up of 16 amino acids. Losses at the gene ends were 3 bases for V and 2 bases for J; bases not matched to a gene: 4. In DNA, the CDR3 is TGTGCCAGCAGTTTGGGACTAGCGGCCTTCACAGATACGCAGTATTTT. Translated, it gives CASSLGLAAFTDTQYF.

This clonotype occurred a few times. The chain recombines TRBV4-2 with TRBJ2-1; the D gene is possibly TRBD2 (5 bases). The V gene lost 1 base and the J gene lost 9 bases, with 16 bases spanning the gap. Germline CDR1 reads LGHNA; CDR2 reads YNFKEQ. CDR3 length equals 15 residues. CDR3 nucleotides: TGTGCCAGCAGCCAAGTGGGTAAACTAGGGAGTGAGCAGTTCTTC. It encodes CASSQVGKLGSEQFF.

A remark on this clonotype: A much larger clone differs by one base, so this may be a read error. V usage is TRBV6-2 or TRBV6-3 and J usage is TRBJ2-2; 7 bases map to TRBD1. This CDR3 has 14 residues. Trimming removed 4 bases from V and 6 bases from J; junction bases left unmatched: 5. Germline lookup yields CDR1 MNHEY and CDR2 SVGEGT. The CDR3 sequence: CASSWAGGPGELFF. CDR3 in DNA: TGTGCCAGCAGTTGGGCAGGGGGTCCCGGGGAGCTGTTTTTT.

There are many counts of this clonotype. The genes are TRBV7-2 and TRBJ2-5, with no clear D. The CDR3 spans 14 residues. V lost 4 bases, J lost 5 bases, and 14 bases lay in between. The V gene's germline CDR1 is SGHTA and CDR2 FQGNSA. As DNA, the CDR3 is TGTGCCAGCAGCTCCGACGGTATCGGGGAGACCCAGTACTTC. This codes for CASSSDGIGETQYF.

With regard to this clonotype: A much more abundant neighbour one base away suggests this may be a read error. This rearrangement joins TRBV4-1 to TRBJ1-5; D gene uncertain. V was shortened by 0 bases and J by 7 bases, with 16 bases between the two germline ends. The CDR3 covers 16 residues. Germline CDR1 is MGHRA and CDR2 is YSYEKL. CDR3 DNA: TGCGCCAGCAGCCAAGATTGGGAGGGATCTATCCAGCCCCAGCATTTT. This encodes CASSQDWEGSIQPQHF.

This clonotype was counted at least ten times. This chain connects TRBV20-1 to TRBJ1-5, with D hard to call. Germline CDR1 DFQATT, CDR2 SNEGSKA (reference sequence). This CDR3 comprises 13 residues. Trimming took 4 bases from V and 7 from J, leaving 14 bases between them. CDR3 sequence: CSAIPFADQPQHF. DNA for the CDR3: TGCAGTGCTATCCCTTTCGCCGACCAGCCCCAGCATTTT.

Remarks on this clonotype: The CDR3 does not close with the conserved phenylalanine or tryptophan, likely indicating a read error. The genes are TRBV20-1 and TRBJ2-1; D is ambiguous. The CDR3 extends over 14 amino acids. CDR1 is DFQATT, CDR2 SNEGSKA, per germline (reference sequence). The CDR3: CIAPLEVYTNEQFL. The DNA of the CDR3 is TGCATTGCTCCTCTAGAGGTATATACCAATGAGCAGTTCCTC.

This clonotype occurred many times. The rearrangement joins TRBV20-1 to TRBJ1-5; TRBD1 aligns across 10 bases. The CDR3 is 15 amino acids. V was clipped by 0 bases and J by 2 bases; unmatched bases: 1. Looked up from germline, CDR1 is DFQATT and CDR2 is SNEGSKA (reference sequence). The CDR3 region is CSAREDRGGNQPQHF. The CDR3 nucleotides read TGCAGTGCTAGAGAGGACAGGGGGGGCAATCAGCCCCAGCATTTT.

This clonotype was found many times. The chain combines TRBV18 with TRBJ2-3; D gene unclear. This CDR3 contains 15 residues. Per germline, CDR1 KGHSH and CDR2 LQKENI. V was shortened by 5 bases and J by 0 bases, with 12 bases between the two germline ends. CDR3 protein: CASSSRLASTDTQYF. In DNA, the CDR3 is TGTGCCAGCTCATCTAGACTGGCTAGCACAGATACGCAGTATTTT.

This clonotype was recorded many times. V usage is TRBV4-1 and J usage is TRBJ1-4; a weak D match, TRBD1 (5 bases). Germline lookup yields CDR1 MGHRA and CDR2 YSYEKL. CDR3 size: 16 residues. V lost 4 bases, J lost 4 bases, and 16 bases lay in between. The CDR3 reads CASSPQAGTLNEKLFF. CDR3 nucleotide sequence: TGCGCCAGCAGCCCGCAAGCAGGGACTCTTAATGAAAAACTGTTTTTT.

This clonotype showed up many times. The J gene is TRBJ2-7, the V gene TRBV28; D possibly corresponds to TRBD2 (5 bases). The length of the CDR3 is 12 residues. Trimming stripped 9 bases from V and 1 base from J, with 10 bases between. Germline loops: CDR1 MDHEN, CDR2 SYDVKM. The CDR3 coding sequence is TGTGCCAGTGTCGGACTTTCCTACGAGCAGTACTTC. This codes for CASVGLSYEQYF.

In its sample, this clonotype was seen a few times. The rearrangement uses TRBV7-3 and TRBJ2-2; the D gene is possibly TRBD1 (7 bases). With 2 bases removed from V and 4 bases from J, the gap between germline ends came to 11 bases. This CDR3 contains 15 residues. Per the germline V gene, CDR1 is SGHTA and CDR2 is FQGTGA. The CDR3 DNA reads TGTGCCAGCAGCTTACGGCAGGGGGGCACCGGGGAGCTGTTTTTT. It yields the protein CASSLRQGGTGELFF.

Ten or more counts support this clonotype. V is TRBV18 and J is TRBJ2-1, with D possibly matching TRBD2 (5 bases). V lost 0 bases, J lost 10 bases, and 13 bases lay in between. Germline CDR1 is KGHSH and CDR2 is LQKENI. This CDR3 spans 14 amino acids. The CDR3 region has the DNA TGTGCCAGCTCACCACCGGGCGCCCGAGGGGAGCAGTTCTTC. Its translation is CASSPPGARGEQFF.

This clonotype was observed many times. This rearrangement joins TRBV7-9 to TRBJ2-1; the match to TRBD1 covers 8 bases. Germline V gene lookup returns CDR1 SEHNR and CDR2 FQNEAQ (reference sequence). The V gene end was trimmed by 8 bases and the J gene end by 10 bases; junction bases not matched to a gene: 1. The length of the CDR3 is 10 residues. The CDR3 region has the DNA TGTGCCAGCCGGGACAGGGAGCAGTTCTTC. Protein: CASRDREQFF.

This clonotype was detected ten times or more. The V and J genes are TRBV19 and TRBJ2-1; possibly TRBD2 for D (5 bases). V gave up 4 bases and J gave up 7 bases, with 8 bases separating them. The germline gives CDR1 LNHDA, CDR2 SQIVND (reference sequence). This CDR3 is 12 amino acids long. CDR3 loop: CASSTIANEQFF. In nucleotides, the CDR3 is TGTGCCAGTAGTACGATAGCGAATGAGCAGTTCTTC.